The T cell receptor beta chain under discussion was sequenced for a study of identical twins. Each CDR3 protein gets one entry after TCRdb re-called the 5' RACE reads with MiXCR. The sample has more than 400,000 distinct CDR3 sequences, roughly 15% seen once. Details on this clonotype: Antigen specificity is unknown.

Broader study findings: A lower insertion count was a feature of abundant cord blood beta clonotypes, with no such feature in memory repertoires.

These records were also assigned to another study, of yellow fever vaccine responses in identical twins.

The sequencing input was CD4+ T cells sorted from blood. The sequence came from a woman under 30 in good health.

The CDR3 sequence: CASSLRGGVETQYF. CDR3 DNA sequence: TGTGCCAGCAGCCTAAGGGGCGGCGTGGAGACCCAGTACTTC. The chain recombines TRBV3-1 with TRBJ2-5; possible D gene TRBD1, 5 bases. In germline, CDR1 is LGHDT, CDR2 YNNKEL (reference sequence). V lost 4 bases, J lost 5 bases, and 14 bases lay in between. The CDR3 runs to 14 residues.